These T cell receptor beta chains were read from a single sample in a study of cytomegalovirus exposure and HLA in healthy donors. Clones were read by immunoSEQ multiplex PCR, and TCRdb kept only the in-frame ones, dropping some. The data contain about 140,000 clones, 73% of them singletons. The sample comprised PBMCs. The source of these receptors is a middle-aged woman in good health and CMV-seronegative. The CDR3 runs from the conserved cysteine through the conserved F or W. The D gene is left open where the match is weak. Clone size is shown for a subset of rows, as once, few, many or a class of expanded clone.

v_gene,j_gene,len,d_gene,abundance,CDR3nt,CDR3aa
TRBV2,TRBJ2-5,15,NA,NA,TGTGCCAGCAGGGAGGGGCGCCCCGTACAAGAGACCCAGTACTTC,CASREGRPVQETQYF
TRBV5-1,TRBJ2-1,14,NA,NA,TGCGCCAGCAGCTCCGGGACTTTCTACAATGAGCAGTTCTTC,CASSSGTFYNEQFF
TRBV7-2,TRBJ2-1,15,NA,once,TGTGCCAGCAGCTTGGCGGGACAGACAAACAATGAGCAGTTCTTC,CASSLAGQTNNEQFF
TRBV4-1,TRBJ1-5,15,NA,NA,TGCGCCAGCAGCGGGGGGACCTTCCTAAATCAGCCCCAGCATTTT,CASSGGTFLNQPQHF
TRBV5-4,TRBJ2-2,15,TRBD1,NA,TGTGCCAGCACCACTGGACAGGCAAACACCGGGGAGCTGTTTTTT,CASTTGQANTGELFF
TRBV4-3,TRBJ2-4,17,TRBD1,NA,TGCGCCAGCAGCCAAGATCGTCAGGGGGCGGCCAAAAACATTCAGTACTTC,CASSQDRQGAAKNIQYF
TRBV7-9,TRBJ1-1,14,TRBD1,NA,TGTGCCAGCACCGATCGACAGGGGAACACTGAAGCTTTCTTT,CASTDRQGNTEAFF
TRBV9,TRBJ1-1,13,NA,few,TGTGCCAGCAGCGTAGACAGCCTCACTGAAGCTTTCTTT,CASSVDSLTEAFF
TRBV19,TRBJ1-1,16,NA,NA,TGTGCCAGTAGTACCCGGGGGGGAGGGCCGAACACTGAAGCTTTCTTT,CASSTRGGGPNTEAFF
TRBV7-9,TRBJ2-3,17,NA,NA,TGTGCCAGCAGCTTAGGAGAGGGGGAACTTAGCACAGATACGCAGTATTTT,CASSLGEGELSTDTQYF
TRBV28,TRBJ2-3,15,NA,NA,TGTGCCAGCAGTTTGGGAGGTAACCTGGCAGATACGCAGTATTTT,CASSLGGNLADTQYF
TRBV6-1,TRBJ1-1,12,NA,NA,TGTGCCAGCGGCAGAGGGTACACTGAAGCTTTCTTT,CASGRGYTEAFF
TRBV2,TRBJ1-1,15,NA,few,TGTGCCAGCAGTGAATCGGACAGTATGAACACTGAAGCTTTCTTT,CASSESDSMNTEAFF
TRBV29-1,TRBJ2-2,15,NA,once,TGCAGCGTTAGGTCTGGGCAGGCGAACACCGGGGAGCTGTTTTTT,CSVRSGQANTGELFF
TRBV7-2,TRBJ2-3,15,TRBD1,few,TGTGCCAGCAGCTTCTCGGGACAGGGGATGAGTACGCAGTATTTT,CASSFSGQGMSTQYF
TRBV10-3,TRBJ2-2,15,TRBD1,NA,TGTGCCATCAGTAGACAGGGGGCGGATACCGGGGAGCTGTTTTTT,CAISRQGADTGELFF
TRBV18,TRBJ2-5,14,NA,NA,TGTGCCAGCTCACCACTAACTTACCAAGAGACCCAGTACTTC,CASSPLTYQETQYF
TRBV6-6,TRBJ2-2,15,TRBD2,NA,TGTGCCAGTGGGACTAGCGGGGGCGGGACCGGGGAGCTGTTTTTT,CASGTSGGGTGELFF
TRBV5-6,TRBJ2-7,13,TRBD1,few,TGTGCCAGCAGCTTCGGGACAGAATACGAGCAGTACTTC,CASSFGTEYEQYF
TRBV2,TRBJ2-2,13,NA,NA,TGTGCCAGCGTAGGGGTGGACACCGGGGAGCTGTTTTTT,CASVGVDTGELFF
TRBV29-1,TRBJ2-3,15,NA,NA,TGCAGCGTTTTACTACCCGATCTAGGTTCAGATACGCAGTATTTT,CSVLLPDLGSDTQYF
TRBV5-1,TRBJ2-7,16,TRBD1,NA,TGCGCCAGCAGCTTGGCCGGGCTGGACAGGACCTACGAGCAGTACTTC,CASSLAGLDRTYEQYF
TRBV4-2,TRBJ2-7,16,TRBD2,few,TGTGCCAGCAGCCCGAGAGCGGGGGGTTTTATATACGAGCAGTACTTC,CASSPRAGGFIYEQYF
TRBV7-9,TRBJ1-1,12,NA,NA,TGTGCCAGCGGGGGGTGGGGAGCTGAAGCTTTCTTT,CASGGWGAEAFF
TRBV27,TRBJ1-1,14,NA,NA,TGTGCCAGCAGTTTATCACCACAGGGTGGCTCAACTTTCTTT,CASSLSPQGGSTFF
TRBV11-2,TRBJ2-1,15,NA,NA,TGTGCCAGCGGGGTGGGGGGGGGCGTTTACAATGAGCAGTTCTTC,CASGVGGGVYNEQFF
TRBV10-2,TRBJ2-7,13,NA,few,TGCGCCAGCTGGGCGGGGTCCTCCTACGAGCAGTACTTC,CASWAGSSYEQYF
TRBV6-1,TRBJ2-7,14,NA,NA,TGTGCCAGCAGTGCCGAGTATCGTTCTTACGAGCAGTACTTC,CASSAEYRSYEQYF
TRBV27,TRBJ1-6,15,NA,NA,TGTGCCAGCAGTTTAGGGTCAGGAACCTTATCACCCCTCCACTTT,CASSLGSGTLSPLHF
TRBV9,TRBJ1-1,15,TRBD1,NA,TGTGCCAGCAGCCCGAGACAGGGGATGAACACTGAAGCTTTCTTT,CASSPRQGMNTEAFF
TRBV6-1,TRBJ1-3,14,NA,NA,TGTGCCAGCAGAGATGACAGAGGTGGAAACACCATATATTTT,CASRDDRGGNTIYF
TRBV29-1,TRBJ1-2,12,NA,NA,TGCAGCGTTGTCCAGGGAAACTATGGCTACACCTTC,CSVVQGNYGYTF
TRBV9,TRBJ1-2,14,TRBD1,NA,TGTGCCAGCAGCCAAGACAGGGAGGATGGTGTCTACACCTTC,CASSQDREDGVYTF
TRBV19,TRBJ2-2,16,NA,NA,TGTGCCAGTAGTATCTTAGGAGGGGGCGACACCGGGGAGCTGTTTTTT,CASSILGGGDTGELFF
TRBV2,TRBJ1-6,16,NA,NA,TGTGCCAGCAGTGGAAGCCTGGGGGGGGGATATTCACCCCTCCACTTT,CASSGSLGGGYSPLHF
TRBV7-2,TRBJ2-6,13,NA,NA,TGTGCCAGCAGCTTCTCCGGGGCCAACGTCCTGACTTTC,CASSFSGANVLTF
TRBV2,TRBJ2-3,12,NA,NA,TGTGCCAGCAGGCCGGTGGCAGATACGCAGTATTTT,CASRPVADTQYF
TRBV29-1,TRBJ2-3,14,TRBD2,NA,TGCAGCGTGGAGCAACTAGCGGGGGCAGATACGCAGTATTTT,CSVEQLAGADTQYF
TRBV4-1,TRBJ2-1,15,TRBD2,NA,TGCGCCAGCAGCGAGGGACTAGCGGGGGGGAATGAGCAGTTCTTC,CASSEGLAGGNEQFF
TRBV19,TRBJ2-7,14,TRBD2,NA,TGTGCCAGTAGTGCTAGCGGGGGGGCGTACGAGCAGTACTTC,CASSASGGAYEQYF
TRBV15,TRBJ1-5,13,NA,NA,TGTGCCACCAGCAGTACTATTCATCAGCCCCAGCATTTT,CATSSTIHQPQHF
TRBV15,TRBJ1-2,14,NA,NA,TGTGCCACCAGCAAAGAGGGCAGGGACTATGGCTACACCTTC,CATSKEGRDYGYTF
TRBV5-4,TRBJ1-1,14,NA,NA,TGTGCCAGCAGCTTGGGCGTGATGAACACTGAAGCTTTCTTT,CASSLGVMNTEAFF
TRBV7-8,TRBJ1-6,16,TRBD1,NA,TGTGCCAGCAGCCCTCCCGGACAGGGAAAAAATTCACCCCTCCACTTT,CASSPPGQGKNSPLHF
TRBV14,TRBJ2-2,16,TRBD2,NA,TGTGCCAGCAGCCAACAATTAGCGGGGGGATCCGGGGAGCTGTTTTTT,CASSQQLAGGSGELFF
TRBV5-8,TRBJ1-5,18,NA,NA,TGTGCCAGCAGCCCACCGAAGAACAGGGTAGGGAGCAATCAGCCCCAGCATTTT,CASSPPKNRVGSNQPQHF
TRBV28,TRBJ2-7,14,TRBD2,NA,TGTGCCAGCACTCTACGGGGAGGGATCTACGAGCAGTACTTC,CASTLRGGIYEQYF
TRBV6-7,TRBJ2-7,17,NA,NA,TGTGCCAGCAGTTACCGATACACAGGGTACTACTACTACGAGCAGTACTTC,CASSYRYTGYYYYEQYF
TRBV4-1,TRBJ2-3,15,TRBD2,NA,TGCGCCAGCAGCCAGGAAACTAGCGACCCAGATACGCAGTATTTT,CASSQETSDPDTQYF
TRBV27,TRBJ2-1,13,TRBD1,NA,TGTGCCAGCAGTAGACAGGGCTACAATGAGCAGTTCTTC,CASSRQGYNEQFF
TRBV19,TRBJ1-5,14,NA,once,TGTGCCAGTAGTATGTCACAGAGAAATCAGCCCCAGCATTTT,CASSMSQRNQPQHF
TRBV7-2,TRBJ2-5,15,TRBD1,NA,TGTGCCAGCAGCTCCGGGACAGGTGGTTCGGAGACCCAGTACTTC,CASSSGTGGSETQYF